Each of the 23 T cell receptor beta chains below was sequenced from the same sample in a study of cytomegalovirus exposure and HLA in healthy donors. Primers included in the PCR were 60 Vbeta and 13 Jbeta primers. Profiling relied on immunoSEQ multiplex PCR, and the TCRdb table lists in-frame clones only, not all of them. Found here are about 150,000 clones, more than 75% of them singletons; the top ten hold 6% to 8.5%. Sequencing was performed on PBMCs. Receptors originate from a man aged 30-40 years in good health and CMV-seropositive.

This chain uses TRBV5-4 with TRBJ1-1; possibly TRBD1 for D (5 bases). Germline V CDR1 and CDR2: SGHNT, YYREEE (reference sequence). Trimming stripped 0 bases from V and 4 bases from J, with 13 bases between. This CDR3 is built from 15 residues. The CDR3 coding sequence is TGTGCCAGCAGCTTGGCCAGGGCGGAAGGCACTGAAGCTTTCTTT. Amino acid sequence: CASSLARAEGTEAFF.

DNA for the CDR3: TGTGCCAGCAGCCGGACAGGGGACGAGCAGTACTTC. It encodes CASSRTGDEQYF. The J gene is TRBJ2-7, the V gene TRBV7-2; 9 bases are a match to TRBD1. The CDR3 has 12 amino acids. V shed 5 bases and J 5 bases; nucleotides not matched to a gene: 1. CDR1 is SGHTA and CDR2 is FQGNSA in the germline V gene. Drawing the rest from reference TRBV7-2 and TRBJ2-7, the complete variable domain is GAGVSQSPSNKVTEKGKDVELRCDPISGHTALYWYRQSLGQGLEFLIYFQGNSAPDKSGLPSDRFSAERTGGSVSTLTIQRTQQEDSAVYLCASSRTGDEQYFGPGTRLTVT.

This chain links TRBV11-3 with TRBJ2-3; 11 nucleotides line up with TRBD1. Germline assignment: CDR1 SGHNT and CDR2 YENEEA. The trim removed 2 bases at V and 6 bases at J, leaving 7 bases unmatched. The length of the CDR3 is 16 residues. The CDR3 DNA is TGTGCCAGCAGCTTAAATTGGGGACAGGGGGTCGATACGCAGTATTTT. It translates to CASSLNWGQGVDTQYF.

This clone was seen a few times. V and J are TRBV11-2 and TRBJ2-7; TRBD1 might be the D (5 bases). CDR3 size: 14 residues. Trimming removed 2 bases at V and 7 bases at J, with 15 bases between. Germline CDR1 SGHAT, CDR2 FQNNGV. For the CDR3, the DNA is TGTGCCAGCAGCTTAAGAGCAGGGTTCTTGGAGCAGTACTTC. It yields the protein CASSLRAGFLEQYF.

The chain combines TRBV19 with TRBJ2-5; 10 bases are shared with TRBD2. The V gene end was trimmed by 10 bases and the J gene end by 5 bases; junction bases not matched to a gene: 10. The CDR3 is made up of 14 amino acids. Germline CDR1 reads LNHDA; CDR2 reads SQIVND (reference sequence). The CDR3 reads CATTASGGRETQYF. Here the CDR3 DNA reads TGTGCCACCACAGCTAGCGGGGGTCGGGAGACCCAGTACTTC.

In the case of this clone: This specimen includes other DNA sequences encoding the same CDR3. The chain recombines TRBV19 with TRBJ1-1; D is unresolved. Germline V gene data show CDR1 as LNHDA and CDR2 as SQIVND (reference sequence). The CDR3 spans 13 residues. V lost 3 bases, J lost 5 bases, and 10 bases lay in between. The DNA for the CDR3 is TGTGCCAGTAGTATCGGGGTGGGAACTGAAGCTTTCTTT. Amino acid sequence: CASSIGVGTEAFF.

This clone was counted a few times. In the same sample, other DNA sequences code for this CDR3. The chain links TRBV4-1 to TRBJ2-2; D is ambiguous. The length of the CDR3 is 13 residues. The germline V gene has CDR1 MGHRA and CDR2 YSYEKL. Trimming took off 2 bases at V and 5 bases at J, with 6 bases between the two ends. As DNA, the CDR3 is TGCGCCAGCAGCCAATCCAATACCGGGGAGCTGTTTTTT. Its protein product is CASSQSNTGELFF.

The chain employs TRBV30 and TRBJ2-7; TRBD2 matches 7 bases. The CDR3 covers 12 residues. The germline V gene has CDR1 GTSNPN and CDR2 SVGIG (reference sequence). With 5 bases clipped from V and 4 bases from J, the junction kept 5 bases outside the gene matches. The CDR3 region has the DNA TGTGCCTGGGAAGGGCGGGAGTACGAGCAGTACTTC. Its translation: CAWEGREYEQYF.

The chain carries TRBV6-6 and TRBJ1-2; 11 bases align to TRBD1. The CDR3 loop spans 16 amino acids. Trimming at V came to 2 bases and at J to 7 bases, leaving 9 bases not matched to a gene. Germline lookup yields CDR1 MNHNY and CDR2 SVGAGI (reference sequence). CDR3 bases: TGTGCCAGCAGTTACGTCGGACAGGGGGCGCGGGCTGGCTACACCTTC. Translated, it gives CASSYVGQGARAGYTF.

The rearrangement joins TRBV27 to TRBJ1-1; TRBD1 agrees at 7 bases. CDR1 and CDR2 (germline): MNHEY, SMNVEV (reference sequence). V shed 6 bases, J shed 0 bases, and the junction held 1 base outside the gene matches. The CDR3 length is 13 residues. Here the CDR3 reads CASRTGLNTEAFF. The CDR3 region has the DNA TGTGCCAGCAGGACAGGGCTGAACACTGAAGCTTTCTTT.

The CDR3 sequence: CASSPNTWGTGANEQFF. The CDR3 DNA follows: TGTGCCAGCAGCCCGAATACGTGGGGGACAGGGGCTAATGAGCAGTTCTTC. This chain uses TRBV9 with TRBJ2-1; 10 bases align to TRBD1. This CDR3 has 17 amino acids. Germline CDR1 and CDR2: SGDLS and YYNGEE. With V trimmed by 4 bases and J by 7 bases, 14 bases remained unmatched.

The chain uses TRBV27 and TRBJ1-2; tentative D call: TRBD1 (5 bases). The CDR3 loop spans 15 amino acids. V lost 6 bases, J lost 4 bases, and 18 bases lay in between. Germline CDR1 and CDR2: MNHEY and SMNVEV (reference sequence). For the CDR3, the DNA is TGTGCCAGCAGGGCGGGGGAGACAGAGTTCTATGGCTACACCTTC. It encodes CASRAGETEFYGYTF.

DNA for the CDR3: TGTGCCAGCAGTGAACAGACACAAGAGACCCAGTACTTC. Protein product: CASSEQTQETQYF. This rearrangement joins TRBV2 to TRBJ2-5; no definite D call. CDR1 and CDR2 from the germline V gene are SNHLY and FYNNEI. The ends were cut back, 2 bases at V and 2 bases at J, with 6 bases in the middle. The CDR3 has 13 amino acids.

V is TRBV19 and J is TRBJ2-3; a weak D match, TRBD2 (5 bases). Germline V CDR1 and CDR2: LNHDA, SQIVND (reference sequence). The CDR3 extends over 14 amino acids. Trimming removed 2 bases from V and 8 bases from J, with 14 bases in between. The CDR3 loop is CASSISGVGGTQYF. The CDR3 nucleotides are TGTGCCAGTAGTATAAGTGGGGTTGGAGGTACGCAGTATTTT.

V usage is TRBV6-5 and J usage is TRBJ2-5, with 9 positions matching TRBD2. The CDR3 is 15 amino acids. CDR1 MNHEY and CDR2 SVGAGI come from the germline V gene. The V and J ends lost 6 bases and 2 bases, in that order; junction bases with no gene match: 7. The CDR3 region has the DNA TGTGCCAGCAGAACCATCCTAGCGGGACAAGAGACCCAGTACTTC. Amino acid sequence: CASRTILAGQETQYF.

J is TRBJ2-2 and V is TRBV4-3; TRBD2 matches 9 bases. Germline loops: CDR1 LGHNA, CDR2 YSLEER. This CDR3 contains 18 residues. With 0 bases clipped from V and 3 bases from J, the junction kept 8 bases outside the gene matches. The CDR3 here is CASSQEGGAGGHTGELFF. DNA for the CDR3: TGCGCCAGCAGCCAAGAAGGGGGAGCGGGGGGCCACACCGGGGAGCTGTTTTTT.

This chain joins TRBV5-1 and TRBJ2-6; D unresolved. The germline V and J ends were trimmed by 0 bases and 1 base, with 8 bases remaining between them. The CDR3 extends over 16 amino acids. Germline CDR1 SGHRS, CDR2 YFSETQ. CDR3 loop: CASSLGAKSGANVLTF. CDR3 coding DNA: TGCGCCAGCAGCTTGGGGGCGAAGTCTGGGGCCAACGTCCTGACTTTC.

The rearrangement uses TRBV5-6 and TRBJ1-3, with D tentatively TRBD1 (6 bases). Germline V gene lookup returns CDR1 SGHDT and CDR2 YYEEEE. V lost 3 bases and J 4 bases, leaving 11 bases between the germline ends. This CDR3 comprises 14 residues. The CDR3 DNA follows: TGTGCCAGCAGCTCCATGGACAGAGGAAACACCATATATTTT. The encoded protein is CASSSMDRGNTIYF.

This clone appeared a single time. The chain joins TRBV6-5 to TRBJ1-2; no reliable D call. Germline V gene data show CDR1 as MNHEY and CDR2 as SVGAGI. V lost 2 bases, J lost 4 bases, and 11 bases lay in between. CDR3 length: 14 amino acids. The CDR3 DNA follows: TGTGCCAGCAGTTACCGTCAGACTTTCTATGGCTACACCTTC. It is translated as CASSYRQTFYGYTF.

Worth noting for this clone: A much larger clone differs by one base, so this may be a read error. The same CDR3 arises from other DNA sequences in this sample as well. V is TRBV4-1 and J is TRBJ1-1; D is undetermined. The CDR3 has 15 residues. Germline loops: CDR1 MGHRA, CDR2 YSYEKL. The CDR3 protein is CASSQDRGWNTEAFF. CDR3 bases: TGCGCCAGCAGTCAAGATCGGGGTTGGAACACTGAAGCTTTCTTT.

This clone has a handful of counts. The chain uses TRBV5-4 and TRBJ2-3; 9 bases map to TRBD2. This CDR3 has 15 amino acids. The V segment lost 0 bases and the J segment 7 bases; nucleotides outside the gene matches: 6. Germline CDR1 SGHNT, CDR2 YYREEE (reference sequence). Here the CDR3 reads CASSLGTSEGYTQYF. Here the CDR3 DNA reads TGTGCCAGCAGCTTGGGGACTAGCGAGGGATATACGCAGTATTTT.

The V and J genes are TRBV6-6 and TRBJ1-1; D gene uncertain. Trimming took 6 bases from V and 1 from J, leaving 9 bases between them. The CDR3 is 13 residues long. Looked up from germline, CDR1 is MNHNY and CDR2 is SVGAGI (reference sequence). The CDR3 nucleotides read TGTGCCAGCAGGACCTCAGGGAACACTGAAGCTTTCTTT. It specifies CASRTSGNTEAFF.

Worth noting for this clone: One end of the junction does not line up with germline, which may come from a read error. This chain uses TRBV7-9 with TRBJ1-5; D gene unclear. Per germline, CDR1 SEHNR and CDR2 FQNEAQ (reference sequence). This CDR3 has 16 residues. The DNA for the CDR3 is TGTTCCAGCAGCTTAGATGACACCCAAGGCAATCAGCCCCAGCATTTT. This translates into CSSSLDDTQGNQPQHF.